This T cell receptor beta chain was recorded in a study of spatial heterogeneity in lung cancer. Study-level background: As counted in raw reads, each unique TCR and UMI combination appeared more than ten times on average.

Single TCR cDNA molecules each had their own unique molecular identifier. Via MiXCR, TCRdb re-called the 5' RACE reads, giving one row per CDR3 protein. This sample has about 26,000 distinct CDR3 sequences; about 6.3% occur once, and the top ten carry around 23%. Time point reported: blood at routine non-recurrence follow-up after resection. Material for sequencing was whole RNA from tumor, nontumor lung or frozen PBMC, left unsorted. Trimming cost V 2 bases and J 1 base; bases outside gene matches: 6. Germline CDR1 reads GTSNPN; CDR2 reads SVGIG (reference sequence). The CDR3 has 15 residues. This clonotype showed up just a few times. As yet, its antigen is unknown. Findings and limits, study-wide: Among blood samples, ubiquitous expanded tumor TCRs appeared more at resection than at follow-up.

The chain is built from TRBV30 and TRBJ1-1; TRBD1 agrees at 8 bases. The material sequenced was PBMCs, taken at follow-up. The sequence was collected from a male donor with early-stage non-small cell lung cancer. CDR3 in DNA: TGTGCCTGGAGTATCCGCGGACAGGGGAACACTGAAGCTTTCTTT. This gives the protein CAWSIRGQGNTEAFF.